This T cell receptor (beta chain) was documented in a study of a mutant IDH1 vaccine in newly diagnosed glioma. Study information: Sex distribution of treated patients was around 62% male and roughly 38% female; mean age was 40.4 years. Those enrolled had earlier been treated with radiotherapy, temozolomide, or both, mostly both. Study-wide results and limits: Most patients, roughly 92%, showed vaccine-induced immune responses. Pseudoprogression apparently tracked independently of changes in top peripheral T cell clonotypes.

The time point was: week 35, safety follow-up. Doses comprised 300 ug of mutant IDH1 20-mer peptide each, plus topical imiquimod. TCRdb's table, derived via immunoSEQ multiplex PCR, lists solely in-frame clones and lacks some. This table holds roughly 60,000 clones, roughly 71% found once. On this clone itself: Its antigen is currently unknown.

Here the sequenced sample was PBMCs, taken from a glioma patient whose treatment included an IDH1 peptide vaccine. The sequence was collected from a man in his fifties or sixties with glioma.

CDR3 sequence (DNA): TGTGCCAGCAGCCAGGACAGGAACTATGGCTACACCTTC. It encodes CASSQDRNYGYTF. The V and J genes are TRBV5-6 and TRBJ1-2; 7 bases map to TRBD1. J was trimmed by 2 bases and V by 4 bases; bases with no gene match: 2. The CDR3 spans 13 residues. Germline-derived CDR1 and CDR2 are SGHDT and YYEEEE.